The following is a TCR beta chain sequence with its context. This sample was taken from a study of T cells after posttransplantation cyclophosphamide. Sequencing was performed with immunoSEQ multiplex PCR; in TCRdb, only in-frame clones are kept and a portion is missing. The sample carries fewer than 55,000 clones, 85% to 95% recorded once. In germline, CDR1 is LGHNA, CDR2 YSLEER. Trimming left V 0 bases short and J 4 bases short, with 9 bases between. CDR3 length equals 14 residues. The sample taken for sequencing was PBMCs. The rearrangement links TRBV4-3 to TRBJ1-2, with D possibly matching TRBD1 (5 bases). The TCR originated in a woman under 40 in good health and a related stem cell transplant donor. CDR3 coding DNA: TGCGCCAGCAGCCAAGATCGGGGGAGCTATGGCTACACCTTC. Its protein is CASSQDRGSYGYTF.